The T cell receptor (beta chain) described here comes from a study of cytomegalovirus exposure and HLA in healthy donors. The study's findings and limits: Clonal expansion, a later analysis showed, was greater in HLA-associated TCR beta chains than in equally common others.

Points on this clone: Antigen unknown.

CDR1 and CDR2 (germline): MDHEN, SYDVKM. The CDR3 sequence is 13 residues long. V was cut by 1 base and J by 3 bases, with 7 bases left in between. The PCR ran on 60 Vbeta and 13 Jbeta primers. Data came from immunoSEQ multiplex PCR; TCRdb stores just in-frame clones and leaves some out. This sample has about 110,000 clones; roughly 80% occur once, and the top ten carry 1.3%. The specimen sequenced was PBMCs. This receptor was obtained from a woman in her thirties in good health and CMV-seronegative. This chain joins TRBV28 and TRBJ2-7; D ambiguous. The CDR3 protein is CASSLYSGYEQYF. The CDR3 region has the DNA TGTGCCAGCAGTTTATATTCAGGCTACGAGCAGTACTTC.